This entry features one TCR beta chain sequence. Its antigen is still unknown. Germline CDR1 reads PRHDT; CDR2 reads FYEKMQ (reference sequence). This CDR3 has 12 amino acids. V was clipped by 5 bases and J by 6 bases, with 10 bases between them. 13 Jbeta primers and 60 Vbeta primers were used for the PCR. Some clones are missing from TCRdb's copy, which holds only in-frame ones; the method was immunoSEQ multiplex PCR. Here the sample spans roughly 230,000 clones, 85% to 95% being singletons. These data belong to a study of cytomegalovirus exposure and HLA in healthy donors. Findings and caveats of the study: Earlier findings revealed that most TCR beta V segments proved productive either about 90% or about 30% of the time.

Healthy bone marrow donors supplied every sample. The TCR sequence derives from a girl aged 2-10 years in good health and CMV-seronegative. The chain is built from TRBV13 and TRBJ1-2; TRBD1 is a possible D gene (5 bases). Sequencing used PBMCs. The DNA for the CDR3 is TGTGCCAGCAGCGAGACAGCTCATGGCTACACCTTC. Its protein is CASSETAHGYTF.